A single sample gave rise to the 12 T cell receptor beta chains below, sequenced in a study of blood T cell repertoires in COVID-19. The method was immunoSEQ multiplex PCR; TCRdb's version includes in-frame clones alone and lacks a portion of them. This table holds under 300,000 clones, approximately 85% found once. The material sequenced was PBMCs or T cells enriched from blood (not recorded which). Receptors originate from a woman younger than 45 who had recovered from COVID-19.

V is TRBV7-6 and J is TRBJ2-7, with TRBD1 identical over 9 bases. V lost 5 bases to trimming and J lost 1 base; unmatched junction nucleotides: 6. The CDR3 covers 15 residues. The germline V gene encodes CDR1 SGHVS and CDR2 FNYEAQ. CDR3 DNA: TGTGCCAGCAGCCGTACAGGGGGCGCATCCTACGAGCAGTACTTC. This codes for CASSRTGGASYEQYF.

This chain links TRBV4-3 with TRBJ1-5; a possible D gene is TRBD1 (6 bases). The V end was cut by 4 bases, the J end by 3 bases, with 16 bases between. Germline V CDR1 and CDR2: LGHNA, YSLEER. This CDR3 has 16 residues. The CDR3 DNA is TGCGCCAGCAGCCGGGACTACGGGGGCAACAATCAGCCCCAGCATTTT. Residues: CASSRDYGGNNQPQHF.

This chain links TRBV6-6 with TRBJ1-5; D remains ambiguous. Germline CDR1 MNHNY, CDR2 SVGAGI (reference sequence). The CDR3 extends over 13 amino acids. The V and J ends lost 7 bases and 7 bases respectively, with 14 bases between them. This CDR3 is CASIQEFGQPQHF. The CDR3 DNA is TGTGCCAGCATTCAGGAATTTGGCCAGCCCCAGCATTTT.

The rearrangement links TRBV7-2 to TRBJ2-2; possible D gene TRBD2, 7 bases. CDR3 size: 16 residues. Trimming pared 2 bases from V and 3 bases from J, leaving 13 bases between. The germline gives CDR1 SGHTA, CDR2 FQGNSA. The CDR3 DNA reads TGTGCCAGCAGCTTATGGGGGGGCTATTACACCGGGGAGCTGTTTTTT. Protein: CASSLWGGYYTGELFF.

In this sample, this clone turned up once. The CDR3 DNA reads TGCGCCAGCAGCCTCGCGGGGGCCACGGATACGCAGTATTTT. It yields the protein CASSLAGATDTQYF. The chain is built from TRBV5-1 and TRBJ2-3; D is possibly TRBD2 (7 bases). In germline, CDR1 is SGHRS, CDR2 YFSETQ. V was cut by 4 bases and J by 6 bases, with 15 bases left in between. The CDR3 has 14 residues.

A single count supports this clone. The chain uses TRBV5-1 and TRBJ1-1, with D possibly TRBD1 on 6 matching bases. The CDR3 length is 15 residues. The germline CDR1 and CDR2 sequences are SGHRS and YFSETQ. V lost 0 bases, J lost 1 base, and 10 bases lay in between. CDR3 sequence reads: CASSLVLQGNTEAFF. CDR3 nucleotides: TGCGCCAGCAGCTTGGTCCTACAGGGGAACACTGAAGCTTTCTTT.

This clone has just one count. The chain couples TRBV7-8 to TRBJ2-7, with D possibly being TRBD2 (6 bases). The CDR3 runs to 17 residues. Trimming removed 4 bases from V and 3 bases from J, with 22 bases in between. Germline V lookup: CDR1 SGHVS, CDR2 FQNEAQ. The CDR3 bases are TGTGCCAGCAGCTCCGGGACTCACATCGGGGGATTCTACGAGCAGTACTTC. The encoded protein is CASSSGTHIGGFYEQYF.

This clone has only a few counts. CDR3 sequence (DNA): TGCGCCAGCAGCCACAACAGACAGGGGCGCGGGGAGACCCAGTACTTC. This sequence encodes CASSHNRQGRGETQYF. The chain links TRBV5-1 to TRBJ2-5, with TRBD1 matching 8 bases. The CDR3 is 16 residues long. J gave up 5 bases and V 4 bases, and 13 bases lay outside the gene matches. Per germline, CDR1 SGHRS and CDR2 YFSETQ. Full variable domain (outside the CDR3, taken from reference TRBV5-1 and TRBJ2-5): KAGVTQTPRYLIKTRGQQVTLSCSPISGHRSVSWYQQTPGQGLQFLFEYFSETQRNKGNFPGRFSGRQFSNSRSEMNVSTLELGDSALYLCASSHNRQGRGETQYFGPGTRLLVL.

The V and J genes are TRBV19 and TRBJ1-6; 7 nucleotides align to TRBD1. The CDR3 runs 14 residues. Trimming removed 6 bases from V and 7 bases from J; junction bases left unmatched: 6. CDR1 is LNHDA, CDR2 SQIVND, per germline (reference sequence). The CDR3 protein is CASRRQGMNSPLHF. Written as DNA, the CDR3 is TGTGCCAGTAGAAGACAGGGTATGAATTCACCCCTCCACTTT.

CDR3 coding DNA: TGTGCCAGCAGCTTGGCTTCCGGGGGAGAGACCCAGTACTTC. Residues: CASSLASGGETQYF. The V call is TRBV5-6, the J call TRBJ2-5; D might be TRBD2 (6 bases). Trimming took 0 bases from V and 4 from J, leaving 10 bases between them. The CDR3 is 14 residues long. Germline CDR1 is SGHDT and CDR2 is YYEEEE.

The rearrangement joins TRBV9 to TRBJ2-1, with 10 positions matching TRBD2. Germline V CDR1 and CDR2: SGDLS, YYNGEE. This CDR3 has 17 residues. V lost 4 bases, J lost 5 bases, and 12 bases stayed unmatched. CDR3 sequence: CASSLSGRAFKDNEQFF. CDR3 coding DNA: TGTGCCAGCAGCCTCAGCGGGAGGGCCTTTAAGGACAATGAGCAGTTCTTC.

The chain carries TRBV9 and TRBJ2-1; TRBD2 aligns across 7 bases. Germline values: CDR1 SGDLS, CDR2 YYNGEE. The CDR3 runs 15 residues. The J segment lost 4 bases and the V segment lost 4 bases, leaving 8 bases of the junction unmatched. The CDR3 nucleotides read TGTGCCAGCAGCCTGAGCGGGACTGAATACAATGAGCAGTTCTTC. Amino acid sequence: CASSLSGTEYNEQFF.